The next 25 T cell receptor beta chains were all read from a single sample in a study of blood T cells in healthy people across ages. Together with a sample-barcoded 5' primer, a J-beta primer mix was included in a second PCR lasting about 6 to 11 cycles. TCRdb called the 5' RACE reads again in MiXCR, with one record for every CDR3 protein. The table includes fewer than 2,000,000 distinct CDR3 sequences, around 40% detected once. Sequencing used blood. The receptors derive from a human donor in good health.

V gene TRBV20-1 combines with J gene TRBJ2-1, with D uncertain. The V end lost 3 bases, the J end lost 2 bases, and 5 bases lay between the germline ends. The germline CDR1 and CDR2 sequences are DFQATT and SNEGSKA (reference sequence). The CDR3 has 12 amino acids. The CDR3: CSASIPYNEQFF. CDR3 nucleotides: TGCAGTGCTAGTATCCCCTACAATGAGCAGTTCTTC.

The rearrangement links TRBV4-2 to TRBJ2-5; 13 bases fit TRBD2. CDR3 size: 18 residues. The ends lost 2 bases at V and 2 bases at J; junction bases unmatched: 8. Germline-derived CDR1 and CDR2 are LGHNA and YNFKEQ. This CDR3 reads CASSQKQGTSGTQETQYF. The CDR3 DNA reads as TGTGCCAGCAGCCAAAAACAGGGGACTAGCGGGACACAAGAGACCCAGTACTTC.

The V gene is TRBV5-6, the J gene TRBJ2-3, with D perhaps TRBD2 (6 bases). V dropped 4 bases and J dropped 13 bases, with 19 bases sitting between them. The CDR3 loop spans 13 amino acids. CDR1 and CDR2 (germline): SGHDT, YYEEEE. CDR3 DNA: TGTGCCAGCAGCCCCGGGACTGACGTTCGTGAGTATTTT. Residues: CASSPGTDVREYF.

The CDR3 loop is CASSLGAGVGNEQFF. The CDR3 DNA reads TGCGCCAGCAGCTTGGGTGCAGGGGTGGGCAATGAGCAGTTCTTC. J is TRBJ2-1 and V is TRBV5-1, with D maybe TRBD1 (6 bases). Germline lookup yields CDR1 SGHRS and CDR2 YFSETQ. CDR3 length: 15 amino acids. The V and J ends lost 0 bases and 6 bases respectively, with 13 bases between them. Filled out from reference TRBV5-1 and TRBJ2-1, the complete variable domain reads KAGVTQTPRYLIKTRGQQVTLSCSPISGHRSVSWYQQTPGQGLQFLFEYFSETQRNKGNFPGRFSGRQFSNSRSEMNVSTLELGDSALYLCASSLGAGVGNEQFFGPGTRLTVL.

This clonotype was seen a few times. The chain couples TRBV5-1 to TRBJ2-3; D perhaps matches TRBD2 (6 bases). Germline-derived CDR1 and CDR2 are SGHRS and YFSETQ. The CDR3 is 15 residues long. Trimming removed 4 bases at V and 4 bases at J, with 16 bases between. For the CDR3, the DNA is TGCGCCAGCAGCACTAGCTCAGCCGGTGCAGATACGCAGTATTTT. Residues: CASSTSSAGADTQYF.

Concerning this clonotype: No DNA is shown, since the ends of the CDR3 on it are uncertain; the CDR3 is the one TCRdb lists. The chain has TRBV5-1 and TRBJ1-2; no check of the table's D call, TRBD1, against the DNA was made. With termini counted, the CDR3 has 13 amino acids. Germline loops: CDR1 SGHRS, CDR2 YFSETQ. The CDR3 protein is CASSLGAVGAGTF.

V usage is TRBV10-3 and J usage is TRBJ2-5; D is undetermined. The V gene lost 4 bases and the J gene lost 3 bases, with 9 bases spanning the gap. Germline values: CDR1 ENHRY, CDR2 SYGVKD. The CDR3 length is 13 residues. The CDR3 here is CAISVGEKETQYF. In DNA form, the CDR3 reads TGTGCCATCAGTGTTGGAGAGAAAGAGACCCAGTACTTC.

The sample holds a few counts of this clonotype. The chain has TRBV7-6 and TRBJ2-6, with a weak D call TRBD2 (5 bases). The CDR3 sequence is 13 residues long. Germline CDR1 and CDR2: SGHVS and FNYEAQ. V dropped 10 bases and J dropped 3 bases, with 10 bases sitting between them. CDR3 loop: CATGEFGANVLTF. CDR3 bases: TGTGCCACCGGGGAATTTGGGGCCAACGTCCTGACTTTC.

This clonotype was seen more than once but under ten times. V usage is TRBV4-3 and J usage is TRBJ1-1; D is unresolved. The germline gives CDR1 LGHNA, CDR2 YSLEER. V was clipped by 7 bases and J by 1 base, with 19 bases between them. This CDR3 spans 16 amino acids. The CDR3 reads CASTPRAPSQNTEAFF. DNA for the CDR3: TGCGCCAGCACCCCAAGGGCACCTAGCCAGAACACTGAAGCTTTCTTT.

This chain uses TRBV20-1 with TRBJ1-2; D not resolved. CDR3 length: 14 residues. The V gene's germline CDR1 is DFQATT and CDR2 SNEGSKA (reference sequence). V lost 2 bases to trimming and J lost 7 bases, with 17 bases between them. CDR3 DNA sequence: TGCAGTGCTAGACAGGTTGCAAATGCTCGTGGCTACACCTTC. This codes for CSARQVANARGYTF.

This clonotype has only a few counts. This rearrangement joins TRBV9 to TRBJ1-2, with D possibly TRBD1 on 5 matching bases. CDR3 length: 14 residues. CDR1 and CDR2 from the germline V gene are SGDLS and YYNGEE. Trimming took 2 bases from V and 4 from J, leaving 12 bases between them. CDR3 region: CASSVGTLGYGYTF. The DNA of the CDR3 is TGTGCCAGCAGCGTCGGGACCTTGGGCTATGGCTACACCTTC.

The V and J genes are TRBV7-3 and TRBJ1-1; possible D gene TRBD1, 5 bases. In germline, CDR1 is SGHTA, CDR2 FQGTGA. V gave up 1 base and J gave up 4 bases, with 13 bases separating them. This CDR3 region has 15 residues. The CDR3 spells CASSLNPGGSTEAFF. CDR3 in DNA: TGTGCCAGCAGCTTAAACCCCGGGGGAAGCACTGAAGCTTTCTTT.

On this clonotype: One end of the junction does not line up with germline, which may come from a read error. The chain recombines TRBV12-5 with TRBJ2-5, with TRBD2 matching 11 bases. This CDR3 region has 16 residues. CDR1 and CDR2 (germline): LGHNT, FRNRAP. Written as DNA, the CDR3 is TGTGCCAGTGGTTTGGGGCTAGCGGGGGGCCAAGAGACCCAGTACTTC. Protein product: CASGLGLAGGQETQYF.

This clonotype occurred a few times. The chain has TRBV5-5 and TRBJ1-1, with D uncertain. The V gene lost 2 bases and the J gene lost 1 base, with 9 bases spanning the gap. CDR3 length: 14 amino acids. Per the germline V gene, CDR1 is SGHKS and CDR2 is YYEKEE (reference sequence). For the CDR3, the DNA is TGTGCCAGCAGCTTTGTGGGCGCGAACACTGAAGCTTTCTTT. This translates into CASSFVGANTEAFF.

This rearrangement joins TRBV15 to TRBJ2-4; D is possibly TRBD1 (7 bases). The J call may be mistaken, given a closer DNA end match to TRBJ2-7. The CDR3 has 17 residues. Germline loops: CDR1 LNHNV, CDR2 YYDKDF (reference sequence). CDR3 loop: CATSRPRGPGLPYEQYF. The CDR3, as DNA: TGTGCCACCAGCAGACCTAGGGGGCCGGGACTGCCCTACGAGCAGTACTTC.

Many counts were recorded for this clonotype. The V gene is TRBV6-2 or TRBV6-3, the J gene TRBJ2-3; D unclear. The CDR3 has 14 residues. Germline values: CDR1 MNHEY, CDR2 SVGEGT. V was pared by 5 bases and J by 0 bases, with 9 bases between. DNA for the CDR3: TGTGCCAGCAGTCCAACAGAAAGCACAGATACGCAGTATTTT. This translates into CASSPTESTDTQYF.

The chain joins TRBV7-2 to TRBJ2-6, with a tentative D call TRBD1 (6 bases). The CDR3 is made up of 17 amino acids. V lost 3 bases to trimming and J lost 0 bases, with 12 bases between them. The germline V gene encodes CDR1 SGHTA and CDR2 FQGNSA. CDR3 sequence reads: CASSFRGVSSGANVLTF. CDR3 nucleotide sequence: TGTGCCAGCAGCTTCAGGGGCGTTAGCTCTGGGGCCAACGTCCTGACTTTC. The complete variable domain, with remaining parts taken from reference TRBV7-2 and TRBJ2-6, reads GAGVSQSPSNKVTEKGKDVELRCDPISGHTALYWYRQSLGQGLEFLIYFQGNSAPDKSGLPSDRFSAERTGGSVSTLTIQRTQQEDSAVYLCASSFRGVSSGANVLTFGAGSRLTVL.

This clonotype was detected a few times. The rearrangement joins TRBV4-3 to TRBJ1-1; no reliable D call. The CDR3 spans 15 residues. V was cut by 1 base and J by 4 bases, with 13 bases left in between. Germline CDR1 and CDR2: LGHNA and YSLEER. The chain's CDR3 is CASSQVSIAGTEAFF. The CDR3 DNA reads TGCGCCAGCAGCCAAGTAAGCATAGCGGGCACTGAAGCTTTCTTT.

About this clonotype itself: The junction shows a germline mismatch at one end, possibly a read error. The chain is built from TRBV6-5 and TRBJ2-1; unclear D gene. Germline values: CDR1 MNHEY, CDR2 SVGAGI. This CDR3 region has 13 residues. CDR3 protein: CASGYPTRNEQFF. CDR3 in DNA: TGTGCCAGCGGTTACCCTACAAGAAATGAGCAGTTCTTC.

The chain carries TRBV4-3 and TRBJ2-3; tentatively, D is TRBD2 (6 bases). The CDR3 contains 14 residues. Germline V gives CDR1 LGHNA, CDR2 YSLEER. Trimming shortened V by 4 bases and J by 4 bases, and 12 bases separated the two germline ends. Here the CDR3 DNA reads TGCGCCAGCAGCCCAGGACTAATGGCAGATACGCAGTATTTT. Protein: CASSPGLMADTQYF.

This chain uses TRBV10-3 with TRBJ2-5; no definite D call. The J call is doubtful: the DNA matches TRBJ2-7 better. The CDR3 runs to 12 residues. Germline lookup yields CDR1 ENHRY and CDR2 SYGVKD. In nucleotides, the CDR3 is TGTGCCATCAGTCCCGTCATATACGAGCAGTACTTC. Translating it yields CAISPVIYEQYF.

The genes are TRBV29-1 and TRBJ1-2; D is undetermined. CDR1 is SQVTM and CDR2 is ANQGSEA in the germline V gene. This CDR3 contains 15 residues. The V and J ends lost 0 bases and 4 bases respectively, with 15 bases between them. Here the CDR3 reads CSVEDWKSFPYGYTF. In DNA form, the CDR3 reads TGCAGCGTTGAAGATTGGAAGAGTTTCCCCTATGGCTACACCTTC.

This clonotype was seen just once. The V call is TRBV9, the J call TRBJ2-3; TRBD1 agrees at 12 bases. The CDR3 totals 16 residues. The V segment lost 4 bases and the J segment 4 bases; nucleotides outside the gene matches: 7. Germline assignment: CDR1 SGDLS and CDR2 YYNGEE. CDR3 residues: CASSLRDRGRADTQYF. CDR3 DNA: TGTGCCAGCAGCCTCCGGGACAGGGGGCGCGCAGATACGCAGTATTTT. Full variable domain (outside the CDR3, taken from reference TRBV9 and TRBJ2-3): DSGVTQTPKHLITATGQRVTLRCSPRSGDLSVYWYQQSLDQGLQFLIQYYNGEERAKGNILERFSAQQFPDLHSELNLSSLELGDSALYFCASSLRDRGRADTQYFGPGTRLTVL.

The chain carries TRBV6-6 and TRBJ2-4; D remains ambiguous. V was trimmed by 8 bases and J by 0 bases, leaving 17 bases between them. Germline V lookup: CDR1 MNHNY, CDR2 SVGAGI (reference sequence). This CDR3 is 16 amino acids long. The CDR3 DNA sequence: TGTGCCAGCGGCCCCGTCAAGGAACTAGCCAAAAACATTCAGTACTTC. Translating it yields CASGPVKELAKNIQYF.

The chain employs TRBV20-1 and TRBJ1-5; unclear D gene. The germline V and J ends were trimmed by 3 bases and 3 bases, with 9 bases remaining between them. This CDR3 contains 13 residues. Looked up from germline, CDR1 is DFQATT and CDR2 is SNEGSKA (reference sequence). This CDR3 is CSARGSDNQPQHF. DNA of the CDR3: TGCAGTGCTAGGGGGTCCGACAATCAGCCCCAGCATTTT.